These T cell receptor beta chains were read from a single sample in a study of read filtering for tumor transcriptome and immune sequencing. Each CDR3 protein gets one entry after TCRdb re-called the reads with MiXCR. The table has 40,000 to 50,000 distinct CDR3 sequences, 15% to 20% seen once. What was sequenced was a population of CD138-negative cells sorted from bone marrow. All receptors come from a donor aged 40 or over with multiple myeloma. The CDR3 runs from the conserved cysteine through the conserved F or W. A D gene is named only where the DNA matches it firmly.

D gene,V gene,J gene,CDR3 protein
-,TRBV11-3,TRBJ2-7,CASSRDGRSYEQYF
-,TRBV7-8,TRBJ2-1,CASSPMVGLATHNEQFF
-,TRBV20-1,TRBJ1-1,CSAPRGRAFF
-,TRBV14,TRBJ1-6,CASSQEFGSPLHF
-,TRBV15,TRBJ2-7,CATSRVGGTTAEQYF
-,TRBV5-6,TRBJ2-4,CASSLGGIQYF
-,TRBV5-4,TRBJ2-5,CASSPSGTPEETQYF
TRBD1,TRBV7-9,TRBJ1-5,CASSSGGQGVQPQHF
-,TRBV11-1,TRBJ2-1,CASKGSDRHNEQFF
-,TRBV27,TRBJ1-4,CASSLSGFREKLFF
TRBD1,TRBV7-9,TRBJ1-1,CASSSADRGTEAFF
-,TRBV19,TRBJ2-7,CASQTRSGTYEQYF
-,TRBV30,TRBJ2-6,CAWSGTGSSGANVLTF
-,TRBV3-1,TRBJ2-1,CASSQDRTSGREQSF
TRBD2,TRBV20-1,TRBJ2-7,CSADRTSGSTQYF
TRBD1,TRBV10-3,TRBJ1-1,CAIMGQLNTEAFF
-,TRBV7-7,TRBJ1-1,CASSFSENTEAFF
TRBD2,TRBV19,TRBJ2-1,CASSKSRGTSGSIGTYNEQFF
-,TRBV20-1,TRBJ2-7,CSARVGAEQYF
-,TRBV7-3,TRBJ1-1,CASGAGRNTEAFF
-,TRBV12-3/TRBV12-4,TRBJ2-6,CASSLGAGANVLTF
-,TRBV6-2/TRBV6-3,TRBJ2-5,CASSYLAEETQYF
-,TRBV5-1,TRBJ2-3,CASSLAGQSTDTQYF
-,TRBV12-3/TRBV12-4,TRBJ2-1,CASSLLGQLNEQFF
-,TRBV29-1,TRBJ1-1,CSVATAWDTEAFF
TRBD2,TRBV7-2,TRBJ2-1,CASSLGREPYNEQFF
TRBD2,TRBV10-3,TRBJ2-1,CAISRLAGGPNEQFF
-,TRBV3-1,TRBJ1-1,CASSQGVKGPEAFF
-,TRBV18,TRBJ1-1,CASSPLKGTEAFF
-,TRBV29-1,TRBJ2-2,CSVGVTSAGTGELFF
TRBD2,TRBV20-1,TRBJ2-7,CSARVLAGGTREQYF
-,TRBV29-1,TRBJ2-2,CSVCGRTNTGELFF
-,TRBV18,TRBJ2-2,CASSPTNIGELFF
TRBD1,TRBV7-2,TRBJ2-7,CASSLDRGTREQYF
-,TRBV7-3,TRBJ2-2,CASNFLGGNTGELFF
-,TRBV11-2,TRBJ2-1,CASSLDSGSYNEQSF
-,TRBV2,TRBJ2-7,CASRPDPYYEQYF
TRBD2,TRBV11-2,TRBJ2-1,CASSLSLVVAGVPYEQFF
-,TRBV20-1,TRBJ2-3,CSARLGGTQYF
TRBD2,TRBV20-1,TRBJ2-1,CSARPSEGAGFNEQFF
-,TRBV20-1,TRBJ2-1,CSASRDNEQFF
-,TRBV29-1,TRBJ1-1,CSVQGNTEAFF
-,TRBV7-2,TRBJ2-7,CASSRRGSVYEQYF
-,TRBV7-2,TRBJ2-7,CASSLASYSYEQYF
-,TRBV10-3,TRBJ1-1,CAIRVTLGDTEAFF
TRBD1,TRBV19,TRBJ2-7,CASSIRRDSGYEQYF
TRBD1,TRBV29-1,TRBJ1-1,CSVKGASVSTEAFF
-,TRBV29-1,TRBJ2-5,CSVEMGFQSPKWEETQYF
-,TRBV15,TRBJ1-1,CATSRALGAAFF
-,TRBV18,TRBJ1-1,CASSPFQGKNTEAFF
-,TRBV28,TRBJ1-1,CASRRTLQGEAFF
-,TRBV25-1,TRBJ2-1,CASSTGTRSNEQFF
-,TRBV4-3,TRBJ2-3,CASSQEGGRGSDTQYF
-,TRBV6-2/TRBV6-3,TRBJ2-1,CASSNKRNEQLF
-,TRBV29-1,TRBJ1-1,CSVIRDGNTEAFF